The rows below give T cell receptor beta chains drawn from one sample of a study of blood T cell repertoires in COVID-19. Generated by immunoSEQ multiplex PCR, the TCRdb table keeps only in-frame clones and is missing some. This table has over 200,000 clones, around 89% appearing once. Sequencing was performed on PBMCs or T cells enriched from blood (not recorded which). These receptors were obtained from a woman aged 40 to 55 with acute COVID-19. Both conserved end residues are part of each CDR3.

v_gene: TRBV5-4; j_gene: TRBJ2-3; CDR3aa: CASRGRGTVADTQYF
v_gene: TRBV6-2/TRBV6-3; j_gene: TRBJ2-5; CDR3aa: CASSYPIRDRGQETQYF
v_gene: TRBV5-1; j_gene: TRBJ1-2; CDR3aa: CASGSTGGAYGYTF
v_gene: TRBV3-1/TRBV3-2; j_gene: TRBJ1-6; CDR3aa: CASSLQGNSYNSPLHF
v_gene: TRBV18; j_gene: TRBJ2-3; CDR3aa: CASLPRLAGETDTQYF
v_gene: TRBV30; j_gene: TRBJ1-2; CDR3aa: CAWSLGVPTMLTF
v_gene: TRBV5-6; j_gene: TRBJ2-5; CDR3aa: CASSLGGTGVETQYF
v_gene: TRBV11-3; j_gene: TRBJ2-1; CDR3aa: CASSPTGGPNGNEQFF
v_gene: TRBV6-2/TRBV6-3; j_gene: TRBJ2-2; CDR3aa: CASSPHQTGGAGELFF
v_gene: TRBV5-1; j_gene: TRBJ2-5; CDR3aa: CASSLATTGRFQETQYF
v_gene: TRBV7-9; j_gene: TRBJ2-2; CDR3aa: CASSLGAHSTGELFF
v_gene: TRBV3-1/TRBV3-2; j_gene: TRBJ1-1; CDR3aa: CASSQGGGTEAFF
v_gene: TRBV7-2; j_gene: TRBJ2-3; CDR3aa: CASSPSGGAGDTQYF
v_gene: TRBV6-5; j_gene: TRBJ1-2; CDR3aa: CASRGTGYGLGYTF
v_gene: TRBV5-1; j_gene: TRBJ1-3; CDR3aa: CASSLGPGQAISGNTIYF
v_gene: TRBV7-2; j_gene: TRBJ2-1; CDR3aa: CASSSRSYNEQFF
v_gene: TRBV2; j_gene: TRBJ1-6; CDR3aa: CASSETGLGNSPLHF
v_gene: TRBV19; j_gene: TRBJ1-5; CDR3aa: CASKVYRGHEIENQPQHF
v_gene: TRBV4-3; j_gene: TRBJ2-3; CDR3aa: CASSQGTSGGGDTQYF
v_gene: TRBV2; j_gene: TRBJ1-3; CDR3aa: CASSDAGNTIYF
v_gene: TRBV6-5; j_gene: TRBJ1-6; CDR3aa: CASSRQGLNSPLHF
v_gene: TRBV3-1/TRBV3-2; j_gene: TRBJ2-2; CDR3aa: CASSQGPGLAGPDQGGELFF